These 2 T cell receptor delta chains came from one sample sequenced in a study of Vδ1+ human thymocytes. Extracted RNA was reverse transcribed into cDNA. CDR3 amplicons came from multiplex PCR with pooled V-gene forward and constant-region reverse primers. TCRdb fed the multiplex PCR reads into CATT to redo clone calling. This sample has roughly 50,000 delta-chain clones, with approximately 15% found just once. Study-wide points: In the thymus, TRG and TRD repertoires looked highly polyclonal with Gaussian CDR3 lengths.

These TCRs are of unknown antigen specificity. Sequenced: Vdelta1+ gamma-delta thymocytes from the thymus. The sample's subset: FACS-sorted CD3+ TCRalphabeta- TCRVdelta1+ TCRVdelta2- thymocytes. These receptors were obtained from a boy younger than two who had congenital heart surgery.

This clone was detected only a few times. The gene calls are TRDV1 and TRDJ1; possibly TRDD2 for D (8 bases). The CDR3 totals 20 residues. With 2 bases removed from V and 0 bases from J, the gap between germline ends came to 25 bases. Germline V gives CDR1 TSWWSYY, CDR2 QGS. The CDR3 DNA is TGTGCTCTTGGGGAAACCCTTCCTAAGTCGCTGGGGGCCTACACCGATAAACTCATCTTT. The encoded protein is CALGETLPKSLGAYTDKLIF.

This chain joins TRDV1 and TRDJ1, with TRDD3 matching 12 bases. This CDR3 region has 21 residues. The germline V gene encodes CDR1 TSWWSYY and CDR2 QGS. Trimming cost V 0 bases and J 1 base; bases outside gene matches: 15. The CDR3 bases are TGTGCTCTTGGGGAACTTATCCCCTGGGCGCTGGGGGATACGACCACCGATAAACTCATCTTT. This translates into CALGELIPWALGDTTTDKLIF.